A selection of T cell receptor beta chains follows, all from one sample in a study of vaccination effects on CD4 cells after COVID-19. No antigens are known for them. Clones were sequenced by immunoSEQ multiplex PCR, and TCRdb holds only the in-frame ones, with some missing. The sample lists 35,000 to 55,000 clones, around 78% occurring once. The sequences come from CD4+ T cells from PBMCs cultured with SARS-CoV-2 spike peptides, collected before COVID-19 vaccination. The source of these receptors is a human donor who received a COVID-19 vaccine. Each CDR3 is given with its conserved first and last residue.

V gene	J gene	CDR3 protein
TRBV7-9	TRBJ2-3	CASSLGSSTDTQYF
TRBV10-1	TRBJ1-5	CASNPGGPQHF
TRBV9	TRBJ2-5	CASSVSPQGQEETQYF
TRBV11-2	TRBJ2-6	CASSLPGGRSGANVLTF
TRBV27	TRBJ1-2	CASIQLGGTGNYGYTF
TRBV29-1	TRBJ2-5	CSVEEGRKTGEETQYF
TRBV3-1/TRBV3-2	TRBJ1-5	CASSRTGGNQPQHF
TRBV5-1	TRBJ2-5	CASSLGWTGETQYF
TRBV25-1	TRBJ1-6	CASQDRSNSPLHF
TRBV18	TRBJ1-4	CASSGQGISTNEKLFF
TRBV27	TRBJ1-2	CASSLRPNYGYTF
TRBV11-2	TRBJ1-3	CASNKNPTGSLDSGNTIYF
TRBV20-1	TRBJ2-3	CSASLLDTQYF
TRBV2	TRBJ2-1	CASSVAGGPNEQFF
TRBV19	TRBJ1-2	CASRKGTEEYGYTF
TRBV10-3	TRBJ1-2	CAISPTGDYGYTF
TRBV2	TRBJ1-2	CASSADRTSNYGYTF
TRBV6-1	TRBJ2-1	CASSAGTGTSHNEQFF
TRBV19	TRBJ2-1	CASRGQGKGNEQFF
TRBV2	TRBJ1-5	CASSDSAGGVQPQHF
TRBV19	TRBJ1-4	CASSIDPSATNEKLFF
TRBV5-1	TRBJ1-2	CASSFSNYGYTF
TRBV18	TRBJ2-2	CASSPRNTGELFF
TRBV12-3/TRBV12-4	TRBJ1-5	CATETGNNQPQHF
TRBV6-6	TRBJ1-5	CASSYVDSSNQPQHF
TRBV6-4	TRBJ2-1	CASSESGNEQFF
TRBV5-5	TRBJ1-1	CASSLVVSQLGTEAFF
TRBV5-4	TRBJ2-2	CASSRDRVGTTGELFF
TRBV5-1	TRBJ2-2	CASSPPGQGNTGELFF
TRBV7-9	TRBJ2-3	CASSRLAGAPDTQYF
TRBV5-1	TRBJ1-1	CASSPSTREGAEAFF
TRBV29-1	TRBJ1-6	CSVVDSYNSPLHF
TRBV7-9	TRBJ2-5	CASSLASQETQYF
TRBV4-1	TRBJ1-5	CASSQVTGFQPQHF
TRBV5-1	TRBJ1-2	CASSYDRANYGYTF
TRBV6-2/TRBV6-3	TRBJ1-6	CASSSYRGTGRSYNSPLHF
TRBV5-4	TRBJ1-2	CASSLQGGDYGYTF
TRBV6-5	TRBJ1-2	CASTRDRIYGYTF
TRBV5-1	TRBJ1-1	CASSLAPLDTSEAFF
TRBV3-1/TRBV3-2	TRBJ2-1	CASSPRNRYSNEQFF
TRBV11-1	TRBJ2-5	CASSSHGTEETQYF
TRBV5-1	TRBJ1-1	CASSLQGGDTEAFF
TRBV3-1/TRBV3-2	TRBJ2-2	CASSQFLGPGELFF
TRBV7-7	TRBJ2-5	CASSFQGRETQYF
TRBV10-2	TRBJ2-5	CASGTSRETQYF
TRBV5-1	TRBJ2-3	CASSLVVGSTDTQYF
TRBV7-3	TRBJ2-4	CASSLGTSGGQNIQYF
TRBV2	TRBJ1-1	CASSGQGITEAFF
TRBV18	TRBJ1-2	CASSNQPQGTGYGYTF
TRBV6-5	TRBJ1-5	CASATVHNQPQHF
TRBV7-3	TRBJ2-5	CASSLMGLAEETQYF
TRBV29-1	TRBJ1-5	CSVGGQGLNQPQHF
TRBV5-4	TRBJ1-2	CASSSGRDYGYTF
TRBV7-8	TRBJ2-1	CASSFGTGGQNEQFF
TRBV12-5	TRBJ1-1	CASGLDRQGYTEAFF
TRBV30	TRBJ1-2	CAWTREFSNYGYTF
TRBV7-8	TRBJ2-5	CASSYLGQGGKETQYF
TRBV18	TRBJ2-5	CASSPNRGWETQYF
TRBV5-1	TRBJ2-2	CASSRGDSNTGELFF